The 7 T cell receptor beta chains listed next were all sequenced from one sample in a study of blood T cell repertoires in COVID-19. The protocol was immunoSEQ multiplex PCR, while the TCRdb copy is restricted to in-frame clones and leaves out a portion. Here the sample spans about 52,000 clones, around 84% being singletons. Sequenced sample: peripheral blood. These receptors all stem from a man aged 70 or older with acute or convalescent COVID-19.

The CDR3 here is CASSDTSGGASSYNEQFF. The DNA for the CDR3 is TGTGCCAGCAGCGATACTAGCGGGGGGGCGAGCTCCTACAATGAGCAGTTCTTC. The genes are TRBV9 and TRBJ2-1, with TRBD2 identical over 13 bases. Germline V gives CDR1 SGDLS, CDR2 YYNGEE. The CDR3 runs 18 residues. The junction had 6 bases not matched to a gene; V was cut back by 3 bases and J by 0 bases.

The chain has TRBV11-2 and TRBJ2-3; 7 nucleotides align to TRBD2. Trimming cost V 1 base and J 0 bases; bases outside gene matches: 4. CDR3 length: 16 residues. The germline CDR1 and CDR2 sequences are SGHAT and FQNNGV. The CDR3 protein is CASSLGNSGSTDTQYF. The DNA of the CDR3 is TGTGCCAGCAGCTTAGGGAATAGCGGGAGCACAGATACGCAGTATTTT.

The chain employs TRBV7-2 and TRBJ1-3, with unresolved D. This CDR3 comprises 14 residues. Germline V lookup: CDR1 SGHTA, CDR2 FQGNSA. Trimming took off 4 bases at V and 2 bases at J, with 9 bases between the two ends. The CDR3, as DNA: TGTGCCAGCAGCTCACAGCTTACTGGAAACACCATATATTTT. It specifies CASSSQLTGNTIYF.

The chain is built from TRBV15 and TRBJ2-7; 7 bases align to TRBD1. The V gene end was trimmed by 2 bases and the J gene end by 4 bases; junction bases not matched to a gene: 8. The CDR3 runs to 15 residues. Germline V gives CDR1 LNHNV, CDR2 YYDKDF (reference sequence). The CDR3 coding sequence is TGTGCCACCAGCAGAAACCGACAGGGATTGTACGAGCAGTACTTC. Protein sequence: CATSRNRQGLYEQYF.

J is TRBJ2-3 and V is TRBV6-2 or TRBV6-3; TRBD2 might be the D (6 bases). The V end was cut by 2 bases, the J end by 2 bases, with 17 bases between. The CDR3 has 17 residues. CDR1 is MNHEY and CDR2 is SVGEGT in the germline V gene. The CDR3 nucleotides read TGTGCCAGCAGTTACCCGTTAAAGGCGGGATTCACAGATACGCAGTATTTT. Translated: CASSYPLKAGFTDTQYF.

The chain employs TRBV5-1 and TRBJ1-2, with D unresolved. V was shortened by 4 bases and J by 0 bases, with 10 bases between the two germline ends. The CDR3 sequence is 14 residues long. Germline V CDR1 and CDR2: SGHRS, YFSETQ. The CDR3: CASSEGGANYGYTF. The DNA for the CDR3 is TGCGCCAGCAGCGAGGGCGGAGCTAACTATGGCTACACCTTC.

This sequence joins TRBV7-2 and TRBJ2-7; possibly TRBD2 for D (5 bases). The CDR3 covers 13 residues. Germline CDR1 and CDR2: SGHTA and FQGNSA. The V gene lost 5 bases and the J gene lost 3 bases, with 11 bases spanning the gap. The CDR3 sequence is CASSLLGGYEQYF. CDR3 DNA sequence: TGTGCCAGCAGCCTGCTTGGAGGCTACGAGCAGTACTTC.